This T cell receptor beta chain was sequenced in a study of blood T cells in healthy people across ages. General study results and limits: Fewer expanded clones and more diversity marked long-lived versus aged donors.

V was pared by 3 bases and J by 4 bases, with 6 bases of the junction left unmatched. The length of the CDR3 is 15 residues. To note about this clonotype: Its matching antigen is unknown.

The authors extracted at least 6 micrograms of total RNA per sample. A J-beta primer mix and a sample-barcoded 5' primer were used in a second PCR of about 7 to 12 cycles. Via MiXCR, TCRdb re-called the 5' RACE reads, giving one row per CDR3 protein. The profile shows over 300,000 distinct CDR3 sequences, 50% to 60% of them singletons. This TCR derives from a man in his fifties or sixties in good health. The sequenced material came from blood. The chain is built from TRBV12-3 or TRBV12-4 and TRBJ1-1, with 9 bases that match TRBD1. The CDR3 DNA reads TGTGCCAGCAGTTTCTTGACAGGGGGAGGCACTGAAGCTTTCTTT. Translated, it gives CASSFLTGGGTEAFF.